This T cell receptor beta chain was obtained from a study of T cell repertoires in cytomegalovirus infection. The wider study: Peptides in the study included HLA-C-restricted and HLA-B-restricted CMV epitopes. From public TCR beta signatures came an indication of both CMV infection and matching HLA type. General study points: Summed frequency of public TCR beta families distinguished CMV carriers with the relevant HLA. Clonotypes of TCR beta that were HLA-C-restricted and CMV-specific dominated the ex vivo response.

TCRdb re-derived calls from the reads in MiXCR, one entry per CDR3 protein. The table has some 920,000 distinct CDR3 sequences, roughly 30% seen once. This CDR3 contains 19 residues. V shed 5 bases and J 0 bases; nucleotides not matched to a gene: 15. Turning to this clonotype: Antigen specificity is unknown.

Sequenced material: cultured CD8+ T cells from PBMCs, taken from culture after CMV antigen stimulation. The chain uses TRBV12-3 or TRBV12-4 and TRBJ2-4, with 8 bases matching TRBD2. This receptor was taken from a human donor in good health (CMV status not recorded). Some clones in this sample may be carry-over from other donors' samples. The CDR3 region is CASSPGPSGGALAKNIQYF. CDR3 in DNA: TGTGCCAGCAGTCCGGGACCGTCGGGGGGGGCTTTAGCCAAAAACATTCAGTACTTC.